These 27 T cell receptor beta chains originate from one sample sequenced in a study of blood T cell repertoires in COVID-19. Measured with immunoSEQ multiplex PCR; TCRdb has only the in-frame clones, and not every one. The sample has more than 200,000 clones; about 85% are singletons. Sequences were obtained from peripheral blood. The receptors were sampled from a man aged 18 to 30 with active or convalescent COVID-19.

The chain links TRBV11-2 to TRBJ2-1; TRBD2 matches at 14 bases. Germline V lookup: CDR1 SGHAT, CDR2 FQNNGV. CDR3 size: 19 residues. The V gene end was trimmed by 5 bases and the J gene end by 0 bases; junction bases not matched to a gene: 9. The CDR3 DNA follows: TGTGCCAGCAGCAGGACTAGCGGGGGGCTCTCCAGCTCCTACAATGAGCAGTTCTTC. Amino acid sequence: CASSRTSGGLSSSYNEQFF. Full variable domain (rest looked up from reference TRBV11-2 and TRBJ2-1): EAGVAQSPRYKIIEKRQSVAFWCNPISGHATLYWYQQILGQGPKLLIQFQNNGVVDDSQLPKDRFSAERLKGVDSTLKIQPAKLEDSAVYLCASSRTSGGLSSSYNEQFFGPGTRLTVL.

This clone was found a few times. CDR3 nucleotide sequence: TGTGCCAGCAGTTCCTCTCGACATCTTGAAGCTTTCTTT. Encoded protein: CASSSSRHLEAFF. J is TRBJ1-1 and V is TRBV11-2; D remains ambiguous. V shed 6 bases and J shed 7 bases, with 15 bases lying between them. Germline-derived CDR1 and CDR2 are SGHAT and FQNNGV. This CDR3 spans 13 amino acids.

This clone was counted between two and nine times. This chain connects TRBV5-1 to TRBJ1-5; D is perhaps TRBD1 (5 bases). The CDR3 is 13 residues long. V was clipped by 0 bases and J by 5 bases, with 6 bases between them. Germline V CDR1 and CDR2: SGHRS, YFSETQ. The CDR3 here is CASSLVGDQPQHF. The CDR3 nucleotides are TGCGCCAGCAGCTTGGTAGGGGATCAGCCCCAGCATTTT.

The genes are TRBV10-2 and TRBJ2-3; maybe TRBD2 (6 bases). CDR1 WSHSY and CDR2 SAAADI come from the germline V gene. V lost 7 bases to trimming and J lost 4 bases, with 27 bases between them. The CDR3 contains 18 residues. The CDR3: CASIRSPREPAGPDTQYF. DNA of the CDR3: TGCGCCAGCATAAGGTCACCCCGGGAGCCCGCGGGGCCAGATACGCAGTATTTT.

The V gene is TRBV19, the J gene TRBJ1-4; tentative D call: TRBD1 (5 bases). The CDR3 is 15 residues long. Between the trimmed V and J ends, which lost 4 bases and 1 base, there was a span of 10 bases. The germline CDR1 and CDR2 sequences are LNHDA and SQIVND (reference sequence). CDR3: CASSTRQRTNEKLFF. Here the CDR3 DNA reads TGTGCCAGTAGTACCCGACAGAGAACTAATGAAAAACTGTTTTTT.

In DNA, the CDR3 is TGTGCCAGCAGCGTCTCCTCTGGAAACACCATATATTTT. Translation: CASSVSSGNTIYF. This chain links TRBV12-3 or TRBV12-4 with TRBJ1-3; D gene uncertain. CDR3 length: 13 residues. V lost 6 bases to trimming and J lost 0 bases, with 6 bases between them.

V is TRBV7-3 and J is TRBJ2-5, with 7 bases aligning to TRBD1. CDR3 length equals 15 residues. The V gene end was trimmed by 6 bases and the J gene end by 5 bases; junction bases not matched to a gene: 12. The germline CDR1 and CDR2 sequences are SGHTA and FQGTGA. DNA for the CDR3: TGTGCCAGCAGTCAAGGACAGGCCGGGCGGGAGACCCAGTACTTC. Encoded protein: CASSQGQAGRETQYF.

This chain connects TRBV5-1 to TRBJ2-7; 8 nucleotides agree with TRBD2. V was pared by 0 bases and J by 2 bases, with 1 base of the junction left unmatched. Germline CDR1 is SGHRS and CDR2 is YFSETQ. The CDR3 extends over 14 amino acids. The CDR3 is CASSLAGGPYEQYF. DNA for the CDR3: TGCGCCAGCAGCTTGGCGGGAGGGCCCTACGAGCAGTACTTC.

The genes are TRBV6-1 and TRBJ1-2; the match to TRBD1 covers 7 bases. CDR3 length: 15 amino acids. Per germline, CDR1 MNHNS and CDR2 SASEGT. V lost 0 bases and J lost 3; bases outside the gene matches: 4. The CDR3 sequence: CASSEARGSYYGYTF. The CDR3 nucleotides are TGTGCCAGCAGTGAAGCCAGGGGGAGCTACTATGGCTACACCTTC.

The chain recombines TRBV12-2 with TRBJ1-5. TRBV12-2 is recorded as a pseudogene. CDR3 length equals 14 residues. The CDR3 protein is CASRLCDCAQPQHF. The CDR3 DNA is TGTGCAAGTCGCTTATGCGACTGTGCCCAGCCCCAGCATTTT.

Here the CDR3 reads CASTYSSPNQESYGYYGYTF. CDR3 DNA: TGTGCCAGCACCTACAGCTCACCGAATCAGGAAAGCTATGGCTACTATGGCTACACCTTC. The chain joins TRBV9 to TRBJ1-2; D gene ambiguous. Germline assignment: CDR1 SGDLS and CDR2 YYNGEE. The CDR3 is 20 residues long. Trimming left V 6 bases short and J 3 bases short, with 33 bases between.

The V and J genes are TRBV7-3 and TRBJ2-1; 13 bases align to TRBD2. CDR3 length: 15 residues. The junction had 6 bases not matched to a gene; V was cut back by 5 bases and J by 8 bases. The V gene's germline CDR1 is SGHTA and CDR2 FQGTGA. The CDR3 loop reads CASSKLAGGPDEQFF. The CDR3 DNA sequence: TGTGCCAGCAGCAAACTAGCGGGAGGGCCGGATGAGCAGTTCTTC.

The CDR3, as DNA: TGCGCCAGCAGCCTCAGGGCGGGACAGGGGTTTGAACCCATGAACACTGAAGCTTTCTTT. Translation: CASSLRAGQGFEPMNTEAFF. V usage is TRBV5-1 and J usage is TRBJ1-1, with TRBD1 identical over 10 bases. This CDR3 spans 20 amino acids. The junction had 18 bases not matched to a gene; V was cut back by 4 bases and J by 0 bases. The germline V gene has CDR1 SGHRS and CDR2 YFSETQ.

This sequence joins TRBV5-1 and TRBJ2-5; 11 bases map to TRBD2. Trimming cost V 0 bases and J 9 bases; bases outside gene matches: 16. Looked up from germline, CDR1 is SGHRS and CDR2 is YFSETQ. The CDR3 is made up of 18 amino acids. The CDR3, as DNA: TGCGCCAGCAGCTTGGATCCTCTAGCGGGGGGCCGAGACGGGGCCCAGTACTTC. Protein sequence: CASSLDPLAGGRDGAQYF.

The CDR3 DNA reads as TGTGCTAGTGGATACGGGACAGGGATGAACATTCAGTACTTC. The encoded protein is CASGYGTGMNIQYF. This chain connects TRBV12-5 to TRBJ2-4; 9 bases are a match to TRBD1. The germline CDR1 and CDR2 sequences are LGHNT and FRNRAP. V lost 6 bases and J lost 7; bases outside the gene matches: 7. The CDR3 is 14 amino acids.

This rearrangement joins TRBV30 to TRBJ1-3; TRBD1 matches at 9 bases. CDR3 length: 14 amino acids. The junction had 3 bases not matched to a gene; V was cut back by 5 bases and J by 1 base. Germline V gives CDR1 GTSNPN, CDR2 SVGIG (reference sequence). The CDR3 reads CAWSTGGSGNTIYF. As DNA, the CDR3 is TGTGCCTGGTCGACAGGGGGGTCTGGAAACACCATATATTTT.

V is TRBV3-1 (or the pseudogene TRBV3-2) and J is TRBJ2-5; no reliable D call. This CDR3 has 14 residues. With 5 bases removed from V and 1 base from J, the gap between germline ends came to 11 bases. Germline CDR1 LGHDT, CDR2 YNNKEL (reference sequence). CDR3 nucleotide sequence: TGTGCCAGCAGCTCCCCCGGAGCCCAAGAGACCCAGTACTTC. Residues: CASSSPGAQETQYF.

This chain uses TRBV11-1 with TRBJ2-3, with TRBD2 matching 11 bases. The length of the CDR3 is 16 residues. The germline gives CDR1 SGHAT, CDR2 FQDESV (reference sequence). V trimming: 5 bases; J trimming: 1 base; junction bases outside the gene matches: 5. The CDR3 nucleotides are TGTGCCAGCAGCCCTAGCGGGGGGAGGCGCACAGATACGCAGTATTTT. It specifies CASSPSGGRRTDTQYF.

In regard to this clone: At the DNA level, this CDR3 is encoded by other sequences in the same sample as well. V gene TRBV5-1 combines with J gene TRBJ1-1; the D is unclear. The germline V and J ends were trimmed by 0 bases and 0 bases, with 3 bases remaining between them. The CDR3 is 13 residues long. CDR1 is SGHRS and CDR2 is YFSETQ in the germline V gene. The CDR3 loop reads CASSLAVNTEAFF. The CDR3 DNA reads as TGCGCCAGCAGCTTGGCGGTGAACACTGAAGCTTTCTTT.

The V gene is TRBV11-3, the J gene TRBJ2-1; D is unclear. Germline CDR1 reads SGHNT; CDR2 reads YENEEA. V dropped 5 bases and J dropped 6 bases, with 17 bases sitting between them. This CDR3 is 15 amino acids long. The CDR3 sequence: CASSADNTHGNEQFF. Here the CDR3 DNA reads TGTGCCAGCAGCGCCGACAATACACATGGCAATGAGCAGTTCTTC.

The chain combines TRBV29-1 with TRBJ1-3; 7 bases fit TRBD1. CDR1 SQVTM and CDR2 ANQGSEA come from the germline V gene. The CDR3 has 11 residues. With V trimmed by 5 bases and J by 9 bases, 4 bases remained unmatched. DNA for the CDR3: TGCAGCGTTCGACAGGGAGGCACCATATATTTT. This codes for CSVRQGGTIYF.

The CDR3 sequence is CASSVEGQTYNEQFF. DNA for the CDR3: TGTGCCAGCAGCGTGGAGGGACAGACCTACAATGAGCAGTTCTTC. The rearrangement uses TRBV9 and TRBJ2-1, with a possible D match to TRBD1 (7 bases). V lost 2 bases, J lost 2 bases, and 11 bases lay in between. This CDR3 spans 15 amino acids. Germline V gene sequence: CDR1 SGDLS, CDR2 YYNGEE.

The chain has TRBV5-5 and TRBJ1-4, with a tentative D call TRBD1 (5 bases). Trimming took 1 base from V and 5 from J, leaving 15 bases between them. The germline gives CDR1 SGHKS, CDR2 YYEKEE (reference sequence). CDR3 length: 16 residues. CDR3: CASSLRLTVINEKLFF. CDR3 DNA sequence: TGTGCCAGCAGCTTGAGGTTGACAGTGATCAATGAAAAACTGTTTTTT.

The chain joins TRBV6-4 to TRBJ1-5; 8 bases are a match to TRBD1. The CDR3 contains 15 residues. The germline V gene has CDR1 MRHNA and CDR2 SNTAGT. The V gene end was trimmed by 6 bases and the J gene end by 2 bases; junction bases not matched to a gene: 6. CDR3 sequence reads: CASRQGGGGNQPQHF. In nucleotides, the CDR3 is TGTGCCAGCAGACAGGGGGGAGGGGGCAATCAGCCCCAGCATTTT.

The chain is built from TRBV6-1 and TRBJ1-2; 7 bases agree with TRBD1. J was trimmed by 6 bases and V by 3 bases; bases with no gene match: 7. The CDR3 has 14 amino acids. Looked up from germline, CDR1 is MNHNS and CDR2 is SASEGT. The CDR3 coding sequence is TGTGCCAGCAGTGACAGGGGGGCTAAAAATGGCTACACCTTC. Translation: CASSDRGAKNGYTF.

The chain has TRBV5-6 and TRBJ1-5; 7 bases line up with TRBD1. The CDR3 extends over 16 amino acids. Germline CDR1 and CDR2: SGHDT and YYEEEE. Unmatched junction bases numbered 3, after V lost 0 bases and J lost 0 bases. The chain's CDR3 is CASSLDRGNSNQPQHF. Written as DNA, the CDR3 is TGTGCCAGCAGCTTGGACAGGGGAAATAGCAATCAGCCCCAGCATTTT.

The rearrangement joins TRBV5-4 to TRBJ2-2, with D perhaps TRBD2 (6 bases). The CDR3 totals 14 residues. V shed 3 bases and J shed 6 bases, with 12 bases lying between them. Germline-derived CDR1 and CDR2 are SGHNT and YYREEE (reference sequence). CDR3 DNA: TGTGCCAGCAGCTCCGGGGGTAGGGCCGGGGAGCTGTTTTTT. This gives the protein CASSSGGRAGELFF.